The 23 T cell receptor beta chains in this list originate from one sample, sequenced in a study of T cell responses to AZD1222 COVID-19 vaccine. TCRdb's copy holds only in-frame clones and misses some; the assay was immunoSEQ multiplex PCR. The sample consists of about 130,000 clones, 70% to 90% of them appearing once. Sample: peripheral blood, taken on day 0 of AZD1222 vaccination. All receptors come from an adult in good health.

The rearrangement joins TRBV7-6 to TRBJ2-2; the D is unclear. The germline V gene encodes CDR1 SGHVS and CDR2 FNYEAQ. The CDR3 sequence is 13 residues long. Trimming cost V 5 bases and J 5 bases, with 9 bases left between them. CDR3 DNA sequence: TGTGCCAGCAGCGAGACTGGGACCGGGGAGCTGTTTTTT. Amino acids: CASSETGTGELFF.

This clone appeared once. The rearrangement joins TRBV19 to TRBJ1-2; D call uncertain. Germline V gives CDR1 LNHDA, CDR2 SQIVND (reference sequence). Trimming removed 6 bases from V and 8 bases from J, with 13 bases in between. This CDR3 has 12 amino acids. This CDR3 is CASRTLDGGYTF. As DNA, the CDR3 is TGTGCCAGTAGGACGCTGGATGGGGGCTACACCTTC.

The CDR3 sequence: CAWSVLANGELFF. CDR3 sequence (DNA): TGTGCCTGGAGTGTACTAGCAAACGGGGAGCTGTTTTTT. The V call is TRBV30, the J call TRBJ2-2, with TRBD2 as a possible D gene (6 bases). The CDR3 is 13 residues long. Germline V CDR1 and CDR2: GTSNPN, SVGIG (reference sequence). V lost 0 bases and J lost 7, with 9 bases in between.

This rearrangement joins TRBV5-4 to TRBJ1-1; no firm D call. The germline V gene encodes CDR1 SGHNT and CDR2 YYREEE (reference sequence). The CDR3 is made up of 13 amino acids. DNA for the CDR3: TGTGCAATACCCGGGCCAGAACTATCTGAAGCTTTCTTT. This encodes CAIPGPELSEAFF. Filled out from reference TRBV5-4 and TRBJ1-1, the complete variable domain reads ETGVTQSPTHLIKTRGQQVTLRCSSQSGHNTVSWYQQALGQGPQFIFQYYREEENGRGNFPPRFSGLQFPNYSSELNVNALELDDSALYLCAIPGPELSEAFFGQGTRLTVV.

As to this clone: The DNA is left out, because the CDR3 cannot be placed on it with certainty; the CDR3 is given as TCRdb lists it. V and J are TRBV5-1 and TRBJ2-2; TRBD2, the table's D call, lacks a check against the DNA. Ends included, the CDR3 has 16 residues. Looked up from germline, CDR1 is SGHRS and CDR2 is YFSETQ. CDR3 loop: CASSPELQRVGGSCFF.

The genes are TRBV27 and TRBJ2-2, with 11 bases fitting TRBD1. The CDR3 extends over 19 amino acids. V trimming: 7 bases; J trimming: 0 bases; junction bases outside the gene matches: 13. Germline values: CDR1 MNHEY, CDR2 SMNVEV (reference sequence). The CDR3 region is CASKDRGHHLTANTGELFF. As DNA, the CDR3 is TGTGCCAGCAAGGACAGGGGGCACCACCTGACCGCGAACACCGGGGAGCTGTTTTTT.

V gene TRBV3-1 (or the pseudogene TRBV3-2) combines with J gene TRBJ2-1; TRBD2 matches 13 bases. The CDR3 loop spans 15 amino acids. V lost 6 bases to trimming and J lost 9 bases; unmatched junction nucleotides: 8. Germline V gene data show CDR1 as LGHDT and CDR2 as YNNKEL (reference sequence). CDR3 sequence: CASRPTSGGASEQFF. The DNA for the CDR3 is TGTGCCAGCAGGCCAACTAGCGGGGGGGCCAGTGAGCAGTTCTTC.

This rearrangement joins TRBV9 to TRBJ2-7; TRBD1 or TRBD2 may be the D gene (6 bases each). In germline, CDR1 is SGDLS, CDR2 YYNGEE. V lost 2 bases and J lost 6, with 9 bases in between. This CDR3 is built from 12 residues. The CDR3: CASSVGGAEQYF. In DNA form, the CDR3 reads TGTGCCAGCAGCGTCGGGGGCGCCGAGCAGTACTTC.

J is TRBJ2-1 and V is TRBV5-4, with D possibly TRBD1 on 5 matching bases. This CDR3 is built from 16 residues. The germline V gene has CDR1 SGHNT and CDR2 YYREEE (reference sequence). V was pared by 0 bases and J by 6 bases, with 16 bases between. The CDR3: CASSLELAGSGNEQFF. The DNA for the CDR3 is TGTGCCAGCAGCTTGGAGTTGGCAGGGTCAGGCAATGAGCAGTTCTTC.

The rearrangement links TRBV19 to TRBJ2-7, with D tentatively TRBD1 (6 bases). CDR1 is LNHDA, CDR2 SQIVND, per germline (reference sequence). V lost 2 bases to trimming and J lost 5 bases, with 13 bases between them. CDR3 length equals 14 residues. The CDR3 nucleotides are TGTGCCAGTAGTATATCCAGGGGAGTCGACGAGCAGTACTTC. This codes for CASSISRGVDEQYF.

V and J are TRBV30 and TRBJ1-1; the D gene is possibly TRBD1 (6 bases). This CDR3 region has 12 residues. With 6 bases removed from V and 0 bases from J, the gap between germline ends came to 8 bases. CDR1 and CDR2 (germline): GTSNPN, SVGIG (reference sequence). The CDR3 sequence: CACRTVNTEAFF. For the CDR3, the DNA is TGTGCCTGCCGGACAGTGAACACTGAAGCTTTCTTT.

CDR3 protein: CASSLGASGNTIYF. In DNA, the CDR3 is TGTGCCAGCAGTTTAGGGGCATCTGGAAACACCATATATTTT. The chain recombines TRBV28 with TRBJ1-3, with a tentative D call TRBD1 (5 bases). This CDR3 is 14 amino acids long. Per the germline V gene, CDR1 is MDHEN and CDR2 is SYDVKM. Trimming took 2 bases from V and 1 from J, leaving 6 bases between them.

DNA of the CDR3: TGTGCCTGGAGTCTCTCCACTGAAGCTTTCTTT. This sequence encodes CAWSLSTEAFF. The genes are TRBV30 and TRBJ1-1; no clear D. This CDR3 region has 11 residues. Germline values: CDR1 GTSNPN, CDR2 SVGIG (reference sequence). Trimming removed 2 bases from V and 4 bases from J, with 5 bases in between.

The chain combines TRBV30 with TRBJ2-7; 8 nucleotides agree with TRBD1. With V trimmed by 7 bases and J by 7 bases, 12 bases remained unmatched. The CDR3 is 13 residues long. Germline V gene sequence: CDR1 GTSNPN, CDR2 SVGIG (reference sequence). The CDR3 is CAFDRGLGREQYF. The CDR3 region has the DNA TGTGCCTTCGACAGGGGCTTGGGGAGGGAGCAGTACTTC.

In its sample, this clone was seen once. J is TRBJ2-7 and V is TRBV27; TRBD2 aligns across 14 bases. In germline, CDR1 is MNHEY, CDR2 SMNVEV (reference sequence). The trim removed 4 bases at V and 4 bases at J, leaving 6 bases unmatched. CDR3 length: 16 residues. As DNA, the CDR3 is TGTGCCAGCAGTTCCTTCGGGACTAGCGGGAGATACGAGCAGTACTTC. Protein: CASSSFGTSGRYEQYF.

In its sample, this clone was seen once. CDR3 residues: CASSRRTGHQPQHF. DNA of the CDR3: TGTGCCAGCAGCCGTAGGACAGGGCATCAGCCCCAGCATTTT. The rearrangement uses TRBV5-6 and TRBJ1-5; TRBD1 aligns across 8 bases. After removal of 4 bases from V and 5 bases from J, the junction contained 5 bases not matched to a gene. Germline-derived CDR1 and CDR2 are SGHDT and YYEEEE. This CDR3 comprises 14 residues.

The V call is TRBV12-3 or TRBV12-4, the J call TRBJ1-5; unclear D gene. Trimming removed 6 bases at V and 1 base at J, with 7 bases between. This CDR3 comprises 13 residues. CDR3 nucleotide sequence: TGTGCCAGCAGCCAAGACAGCAATCAGCCCCAGCATTTT. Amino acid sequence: CASSQDSNQPQHF.

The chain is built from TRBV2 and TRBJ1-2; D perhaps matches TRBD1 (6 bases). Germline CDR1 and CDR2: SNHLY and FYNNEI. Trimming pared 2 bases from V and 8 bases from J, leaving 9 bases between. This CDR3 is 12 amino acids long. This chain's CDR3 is CASSELGGGYTF. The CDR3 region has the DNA TGTGCCAGCAGTGAATTGGGGGGCGGCTACACCTTC.

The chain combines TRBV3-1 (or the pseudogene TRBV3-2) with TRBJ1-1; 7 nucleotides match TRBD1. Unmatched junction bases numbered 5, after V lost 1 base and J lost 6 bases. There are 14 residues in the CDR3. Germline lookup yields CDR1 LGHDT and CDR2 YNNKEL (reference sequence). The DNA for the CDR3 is TGTGCCAGCAGCCAAGCAGGGGGGGACGCTGAAGCTTTCTTT. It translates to CASSQAGGDAEAFF.

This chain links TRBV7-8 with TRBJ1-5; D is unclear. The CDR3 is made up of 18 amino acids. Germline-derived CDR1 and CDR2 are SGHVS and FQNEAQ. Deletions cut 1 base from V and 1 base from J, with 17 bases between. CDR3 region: CASSLGGRGRQSNQPQHF. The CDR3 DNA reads TGTGCCAGCAGCTTAGGAGGCCGAGGTCGGCAAAGCAATCAGCCCCAGCATTTT.

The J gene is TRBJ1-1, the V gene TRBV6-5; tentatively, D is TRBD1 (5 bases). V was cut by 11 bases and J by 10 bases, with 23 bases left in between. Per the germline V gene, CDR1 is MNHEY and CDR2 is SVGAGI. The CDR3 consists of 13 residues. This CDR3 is CAYHPDGAGGAFF. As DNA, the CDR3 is TGTGCCTATCACCCAGACGGGGCCGGTGGAGCTTTCTTT.

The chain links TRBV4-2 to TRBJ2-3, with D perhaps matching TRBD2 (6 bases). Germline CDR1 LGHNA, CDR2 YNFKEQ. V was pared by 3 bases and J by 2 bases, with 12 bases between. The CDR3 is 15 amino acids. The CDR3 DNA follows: TGTGCCAGCAGCCAGGCGGGGCGTTACACAGATACGCAGTATTTT. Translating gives CASSQAGRYTDTQYF.

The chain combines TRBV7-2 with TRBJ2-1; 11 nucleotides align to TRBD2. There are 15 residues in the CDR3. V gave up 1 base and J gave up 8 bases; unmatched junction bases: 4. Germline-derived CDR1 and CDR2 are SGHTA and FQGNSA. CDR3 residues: CASSLGLAGWYEQFF. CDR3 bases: TGTGCCAGCAGCTTAGGACTAGCGGGATGGTATGAGCAGTTCTTC.